These 20 T cell receptor beta chains were all obtained from the same sample, sequenced in a study of blood T cell repertoires in COVID-19. The method was immunoSEQ multiplex PCR; TCRdb's version includes in-frame clones alone and lacks a portion of them. There are under 80,000 clones in the sample; approximately 86% occur only once, and around 12% lies in the top ten. Sequencing used peripheral blood. The receptors shown here come from a human donor in a cohort sampled during active COVID-19.

The V call is TRBV24-1, the J call TRBJ1-4; D is unclear. The germline V and J ends were trimmed by 2 bases and 7 bases, with 13 bases remaining between them. Germline lookup yields CDR1 KGHDR and CDR2 SFDVKD. The CDR3 totals 15 residues. DNA for the CDR3: TGTGCCACCAGTGATTCGGGGAGTGGCAGTGAAAAACTGTTTTTT. Translating it yields CATSDSGSGSEKLFF.

This clone was seen just once. The chain uses TRBV6-6 and TRBJ2-7; TRBD2 is a possible D gene (6 bases). Trimming took 6 bases from V and 7 from J, leaving 22 bases between them. The CDR3 extends over 15 amino acids. Germline V lookup: CDR1 MNHNY, CDR2 SVGAGI (reference sequence). The CDR3 protein is CASSPARGGQVEQYF. CDR3 sequence (DNA): TGTGCCAGCAGCCCCGCGCGGGGAGGACAAGTGGAGCAGTACTTC.

This chain links TRBV12-3 or TRBV12-4 with TRBJ1-2; D remains ambiguous. The CDR3 contains 12 residues. Trimming removed 4 bases at V and 7 bases at J, with 10 bases between. CDR3 sequence reads: CASSSTLGGYTF. The CDR3 bases are TGTGCCAGCAGTTCTACCCTTGGTGGCTACACCTTC.

This chain links TRBV6-6 with TRBJ1-2; TRBD1 matches 7 bases. The CDR3 extends over 15 amino acids. After removal of 6 bases from V and 8 bases from J, the junction contained 15 bases not matched to a gene. Germline V gene sequence: CDR1 MNHNY, CDR2 SVGAGI (reference sequence). CDR3 DNA sequence: TGTGCCAGCAGACAGAGGAGAGGGGGCGATCGGGGCTACACCTTC. Its translation is CASRQRRGGDRGYTF.

The chain combines TRBV6-6 with TRBJ1-2; TRBD1 matches at 7 bases. V was pared by 2 bases and J by 13 bases, with 7 bases of the junction left unmatched. In germline, CDR1 is MNHNY, CDR2 SVGAGI (reference sequence). The CDR3 consists of 12 residues. CDR3 in DNA: TGTGCCAGCAGTTACCTAAAGGGGGCGGGCACCTTC. Translating it yields CASSYLKGAGTF.

The rearrangement joins TRBV5-5 to TRBJ1-2, with D maybe TRBD1 (6 bases). Germline CDR1 and CDR2: SGHKS and YYEKEE (reference sequence). There are 15 residues in the CDR3. V lost 0 bases and J 7 bases, leaving 16 bases between the germline ends. CDR3 sequence reads: CASSLGWGGAGGYTF. CDR3 sequence (DNA): TGTGCCAGCAGCTTGGGTTGGGGGGGCGCTGGTGGCTACACCTTC.

The genes are TRBV5-1 and TRBJ2-7; TRBD1 aligns across 8 bases. The CDR3 has 14 residues. The J segment lost 5 bases and the V segment lost 3 bases, leaving 7 bases of the junction unmatched. The germline gives CDR1 SGHRS, CDR2 YFSETQ. The CDR3: CASSSGQGRNEQYF. CDR3 in DNA: TGCGCCAGCAGCTCAGGACAGGGTCGGAACGAGCAGTACTTC.

The rearrangement joins TRBV3-1 (or the pseudogene TRBV3-2) to TRBJ1-3; 9 nucleotides match TRBD1. Germline V gives CDR1 LGHDT, CDR2 YNNKEL (reference sequence). V lost 5 bases to trimming and J lost 4 bases; unmatched junction nucleotides: 3. This CDR3 has 14 residues. CDR3 in amino acids: CASSSTGGGNTIYF. The CDR3 region has the DNA TGTGCCAGCAGCTCAACAGGGGGCGGAAACACCATATATTTT.

The gene calls are TRBV7-2 and TRBJ1-3; a weak D match, TRBD1 (6 bases). CDR1 and CDR2 (germline): SGHTA, FQGNSA. The CDR3 extends over 15 amino acids. The V gene lost 0 bases and the J gene lost 1 base, with 7 bases spanning the gap. The CDR3 reads CASSLAGQSGNTIYF. The DNA of the CDR3 is TGTGCCAGCAGCTTAGCTGGACAGTCTGGAAACACCATATATTTT. The whole variable domain, filled in from reference TRBV7-2 and TRBJ1-3, reads GAGVSQSPSNKVTEKGKDVELRCDPISGHTALYWYRQSLGQGLEFLIYFQGNSAPDKSGLPSDRFSAERTGGSVSTLTIQRTQQEDSAVYLCASSLAGQSGNTIYFGEGSWLTVV.

The V and J genes are TRBV5-6 and TRBJ1-2; D gene uncertain. Germline V CDR1 and CDR2: SGHDT, YYEEEE. This CDR3 is built from 14 residues. V lost 5 bases and J lost 0, with 11 bases in between. The CDR3 protein is CASRPLGANYGYTF. The DNA of the CDR3 is TGTGCCAGCAGGCCACTCGGGGCTAACTATGGCTACACCTTC.

This clone showed up just a few times. The rearrangement uses TRBV6-1 and TRBJ2-1, with 9 bases matching TRBD2. The trim removed 2 bases at V and 7 bases at J, leaving 9 bases unmatched. Germline V CDR1 and CDR2: MNHNS, SASEGT. The CDR3 sequence is 16 residues long. For the CDR3, the DNA is TGTGCCAGCAGTGAAATGAGGACTAGCGTGGGGAATGAGCAGTTCTTC. It translates to CASSEMRTSVGNEQFF.

The V and J genes are TRBV5-1 and TRBJ2-1, with 8 positions matching TRBD2. V gave up 3 bases and J gave up 4 bases; unmatched junction bases: 6. Germline lookup yields CDR1 SGHRS and CDR2 YFSETQ. CDR3 length: 15 amino acids. The CDR3 sequence: CASSSTSGKYNEQFF. CDR3 bases: TGCGCCAGCAGCTCCACTAGCGGTAAATACAATGAGCAGTTCTTC. Based on the CDR3 plus reference TRBV5-1 and TRBJ2-1, the full variable domain is KAGVTQTPRYLIKTRGQQVTLSCSPISGHRSVSWYQQTPGQGLQFLFEYFSETQRNKGNFPGRFSGRQFSNSRSEMNVSTLELGDSALYLCASSSTSGKYNEQFFGPGTRLTVL.

V usage is TRBV3-1 (or the pseudogene TRBV3-2) and J usage is TRBJ2-7, with 8 bases matching TRBD1. CDR3 length: 16 residues. CDR1 LGHDT and CDR2 YNNKEL come from the germline V gene (reference sequence). Unmatched junction bases numbered 9, after V lost 4 bases and J lost 1 base. The DNA for the CDR3 is TGTGCCAGCAGCCTAGCCAGGGGGCGCTTATCCTACGAGCAGTACTTC. Protein product: CASSLARGRLSYEQYF.

This clone appeared a single time. The chain joins TRBV7-9 to TRBJ2-6; TRBD2 agrees at 8 bases. Unmatched junction bases numbered 0, after V lost 5 bases and J lost 0 bases. Germline CDR1 SEHNR, CDR2 FQNEAQ (reference sequence). The length of the CDR3 is 15 residues. The CDR3 DNA reads TGTGCCAGCAGCCGGGGGGGCTCTGGGGCCAACGTCCTGACTTTC. Translation: CASSRGGSGANVLTF. Together with reference TRBV7-9 and TRBJ2-6, the CDR3 gives the full variable domain: DTGVSQNPRHKITKRGQNVTFRCDPISEHNRLYWYRQTLGQGPEFLTYFQNEAQLEKSRLLSDRFSAERPKGSFSTLEIQRTEQGDSAMYLCASSRGGSGANVLTFGAGSRLTVL.

This clone was found once. The V gene is TRBV29-1, the J gene TRBJ1-2; tentatively, D is TRBD1 (5 bases). Germline-derived CDR1 and CDR2 are SQVTM and ANQGSEA. The V and J ends lost 7 bases and 4 bases respectively, with 19 bases between them. The CDR3 has 14 amino acids. CDR3 sequence reads: CSAPDGGRTYGYTF. The CDR3 region has the DNA TGCAGCGCTCCAGACGGGGGGAGGACCTATGGCTACACCTTC.

The chain couples TRBV7-9 to TRBJ1-1; 7 bases align to TRBD1. V was clipped by 1 base and J by 1 base; unmatched bases: 0. Germline CDR1 and CDR2: SEHNR and FQNEAQ (reference sequence). The CDR3 is 14 amino acids. CDR3 amino acids: CASSLGQGNTEAFF. As DNA, the CDR3 is TGTGCCAGCAGCTTAGGACAGGGGAACACTGAAGCTTTCTTT.

As to this clone: At one of its ends the junction is not consistent with the germline gene, which may arise from a read error. This rearrangement joins TRBV5-1 to TRBJ2-1, with 13 bases fitting TRBD2. Germline-derived CDR1 and CDR2 are SGHRS and YFSETQ. The CDR3 covers 16 residues. The CDR3 nucleotides are TGCGCCCGCAGCTTGGGGGGGACTAGCGGGGCTGATGAGCAGTTCTTC. Residues: CARSLGGTSGADEQFF.

This CDR3 reads CASSLDGQASSGANVLTF. The CDR3 DNA reads TGTGCCAGCAGCTTGGATGGGCAGGCCTCCTCTGGGGCCAACGTCCTGACTTTC. J is TRBJ2-6 and V is TRBV5-6, with no clear D. This CDR3 is 18 amino acids long. V was clipped by 0 bases and J by 0 bases, with 13 bases between them. Germline values: CDR1 SGHDT, CDR2 YYEEEE.

The V call is TRBV6-4, the J call TRBJ1-2, with 8 bases that match TRBD1. Germline CDR1 and CDR2: MRHNA and SNTAGT. Germline trimming cut 2 bases from V and 4 bases from J; bases unmatched to any gene: 6. This CDR3 has 15 amino acids. In DNA, the CDR3 is TGTGCCAGCAGTGACACCGGACAGGGCCTCTATGGCTACACCTTC. Translated: CASSDTGQGLYGYTF.

V and J are TRBV25-1 and TRBJ1-2, with 9 bases fitting TRBD1. There are 13 residues in the CDR3. The V and J ends lost 2 bases and 5 bases, in that order; junction bases with no gene match: 0. CDR1 is MGHDK and CDR2 is SYGVNS in the germline V gene. The CDR3 nucleotides read TGTGCCAGCAGTGAAGACAGGGGGTATGGCTACACCTTC. Protein sequence: CASSEDRGYGYTF.